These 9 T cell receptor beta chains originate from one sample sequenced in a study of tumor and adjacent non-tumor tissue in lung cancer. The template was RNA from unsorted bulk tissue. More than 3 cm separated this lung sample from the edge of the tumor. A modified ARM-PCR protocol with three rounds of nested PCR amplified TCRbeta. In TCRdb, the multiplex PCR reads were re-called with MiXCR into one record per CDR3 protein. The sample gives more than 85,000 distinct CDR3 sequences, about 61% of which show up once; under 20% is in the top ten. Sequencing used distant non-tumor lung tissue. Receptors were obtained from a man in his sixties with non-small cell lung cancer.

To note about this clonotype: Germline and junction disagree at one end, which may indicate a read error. Written as DNA, the CDR3 is TGTGCTAGCAGCGCCGGTGGGAGTCTCTACGAGCAGTACTTC. Amino acids: CASSAGGSLYEQYF. The V gene is TRBV11-3, the J gene TRBJ2-7; D possibly corresponds to TRBD2 (5 bases). Germline V gene sequence: CDR1 SGHNT, CDR2 YENEEA. CDR3 length: 14 amino acids.

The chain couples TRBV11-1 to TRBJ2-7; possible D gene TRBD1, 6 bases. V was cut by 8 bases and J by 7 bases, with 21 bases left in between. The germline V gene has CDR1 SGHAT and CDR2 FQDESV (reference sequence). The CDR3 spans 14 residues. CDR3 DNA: TGTGCCAGCTTACTACAGGGCACTTTGATGGAGCAGTACTTC. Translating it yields CASLLQGTLMEQYF.

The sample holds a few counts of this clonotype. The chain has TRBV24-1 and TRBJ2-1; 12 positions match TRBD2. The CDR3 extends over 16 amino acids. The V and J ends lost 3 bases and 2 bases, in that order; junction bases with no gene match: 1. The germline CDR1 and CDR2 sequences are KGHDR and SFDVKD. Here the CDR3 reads CATSDPSGGAYNEQFF. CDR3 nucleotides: TGTGCCACCAGTGATCCTAGCGGGGGGGCCTACAATGAGCAGTTCTTC.

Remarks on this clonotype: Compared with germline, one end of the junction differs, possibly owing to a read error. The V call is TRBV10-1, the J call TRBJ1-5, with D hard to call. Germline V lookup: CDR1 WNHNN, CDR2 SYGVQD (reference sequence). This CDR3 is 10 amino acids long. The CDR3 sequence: CTSRTTTQPF. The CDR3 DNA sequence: TGCACCAGCAGGACGACAACTCAGCCTTTT.

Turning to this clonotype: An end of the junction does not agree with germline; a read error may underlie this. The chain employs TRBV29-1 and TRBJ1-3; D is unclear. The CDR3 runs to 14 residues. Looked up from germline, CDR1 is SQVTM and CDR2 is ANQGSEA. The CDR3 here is CSVDSTESGNTIYF. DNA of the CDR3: TGCAGCGTTGATAGTACAGAGTCTGGAAACACTATATATTTT. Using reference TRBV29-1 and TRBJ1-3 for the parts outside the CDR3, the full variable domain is SAVISQKPSRDICQRGTSLTIQCQVDSQVTMMFWYRQQPGQSLTLIATANQGSEATYESGFVIDKFPISRPNLTFSTLTVSNMSPEDSSIYLCSVDSTESGNTIYFGEGSWLTVV.

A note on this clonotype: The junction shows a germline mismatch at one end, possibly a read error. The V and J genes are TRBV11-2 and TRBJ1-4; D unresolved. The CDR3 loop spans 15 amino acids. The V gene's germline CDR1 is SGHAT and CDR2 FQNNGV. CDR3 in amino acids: CASSLSRTANEKLLF. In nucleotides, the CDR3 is TGTGCCAGCAGCTTATCCCGAACAGCTAATGAAAAACTGCTTTTT.

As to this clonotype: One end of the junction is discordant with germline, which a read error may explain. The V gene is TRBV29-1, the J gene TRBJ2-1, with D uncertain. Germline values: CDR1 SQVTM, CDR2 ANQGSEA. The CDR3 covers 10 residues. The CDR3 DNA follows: TGCAGTGTTTCTTACAATGAGCAGCTCTTC. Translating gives CSVSYNEQLF.

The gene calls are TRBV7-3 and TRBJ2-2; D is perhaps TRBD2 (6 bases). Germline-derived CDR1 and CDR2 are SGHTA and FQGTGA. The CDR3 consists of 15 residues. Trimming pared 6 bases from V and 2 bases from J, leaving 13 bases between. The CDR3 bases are TGTGCCAGCAGTACCGGGAGAGTCAACACCGGGGAGCTGTTTTTT. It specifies CASSTGRVNTGELFF.

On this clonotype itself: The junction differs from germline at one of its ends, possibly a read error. Here the CDR3 DNA reads TGTGCCAGCAGTGATGTCAGCACCGGGGAGCTGCTTTTT. This codes for CASSDVSTGELLF. The V call is TRBV6-1, the J call TRBJ2-2; tentative D call: TRBD2 (5 bases). This CDR3 comprises 13 residues. Germline values: CDR1 MNHNS, CDR2 SASEGT.